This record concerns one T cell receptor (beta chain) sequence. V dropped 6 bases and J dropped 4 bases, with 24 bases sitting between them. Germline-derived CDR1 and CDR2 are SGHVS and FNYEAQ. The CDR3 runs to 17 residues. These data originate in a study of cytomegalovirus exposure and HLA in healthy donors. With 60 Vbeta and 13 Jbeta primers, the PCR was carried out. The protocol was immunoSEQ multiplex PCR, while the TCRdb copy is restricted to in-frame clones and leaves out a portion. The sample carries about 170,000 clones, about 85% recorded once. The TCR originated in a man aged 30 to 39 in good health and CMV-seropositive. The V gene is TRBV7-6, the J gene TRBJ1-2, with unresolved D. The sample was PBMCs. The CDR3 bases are TGTGCCAGCAGAGTACTCGGTGGGCACCCCTTGGCCTATGGCTACACCTTC. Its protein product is CASRVLGGHPLAYGYTF.